This T cell receptor beta chain derives from a study of human T cells and chemical hapten exposure. Noted time point: patch test 1, 2 weeks after DPC sensitization. Treatment in this sample: therapeutic diphenylcyclopropenone sensitization with weekly scalp DPC. TCRdb independently ran MiXCR on the RACE reads; one entry per CDR3 protein. The table records fewer than 100,000 distinct CDR3 sequences, approximately 12% of them present only once. Per the germline V gene, CDR1 is MNHNY and CDR2 is SVGAGI (reference sequence). The CDR3 spans 14 residues. With 6 bases removed from V and 0 bases from J, the gap between germline ends came to 11 bases.

This material consisted of whole blood, taken in connection with sensitization to the hapten diphenylcyclopropenone (DPC). The source of this sequence is a woman in her fifties or sixties with alopecia areata. Some clones in this sample may be carry-over from other donors' samples. V usage is TRBV6-6 and J usage is TRBJ1-1; possibly TRBD1 for D (5 bases). CDR3 region: CASRHDRVNTEAFF. The CDR3 DNA reads TGTGCCAGCAGACACGACAGAGTGAACACTGAAGCTTTCTTT.